Each of the 14 T cell receptor beta chains below was sequenced from the same sample in a study of blood T cell repertoires in COVID-19 (dated by TCRdb to 2020 to 2021). The library was generated by the immunoSEQ multiplex PCR assay. The table was pulled from immuneACCESS by TCRdb, which kept in-frame rearrangements only. Such tables lose some clones; where checked, under half of the loss comes from unresolved V genes, and the rest has no known cause. The sample table records more than 200,000 clones; around 83% of these occur just once. Roughly 8.2% of the sample comes from the top ten. Sequenced input: peripheral blood. The receptors shown here come from a woman between 50 and 59 years old with acute or convalescent COVID-19.

This clone was found a few times. This chain connects TRBV30 to TRBJ2-4; possibly TRBD1 for D (6 bases). The germline gives CDR1 GTSNPN, CDR2 SVGIG (reference sequence). Trimming left V 0 bases short and J 0 bases short, with 9 bases between. The CDR3 is made up of 15 amino acids. CDR3 coding DNA: TGTGCCTGGAGTGTTCAGGGGTTAGCCAAAAACATTCAGTACTTC. Residues: CAWSVQGLAKNIQYF.

This rearrangement joins TRBV3-1 (or the pseudogene TRBV3-2) to TRBJ2-2, with D perhaps matching TRBD2 (6 bases). This CDR3 region has 17 residues. Trimming shortened V by 5 bases and J by 3 bases, and 19 bases separated the two germline ends. CDR1 LGHDT and CDR2 YNNKEL come from the germline V gene (reference sequence). The CDR3 coding sequence is TGTGCCAGCAGCTCCCACGGGTGGGGGGTGGACACCGGGGAGCTGTTTTTT. It translates to CASSSHGWGVDTGELFF.

This chain joins TRBV19 and TRBJ2-2, with 13 bases lining up with TRBD2. In germline, CDR1 is LNHDA, CDR2 SQIVND (reference sequence). Unmatched junction bases numbered 4, after V lost 6 bases and J lost 6 bases. This CDR3 is built from 15 residues. DNA for the CDR3: TGTGCCAGTAGCCCCGGACTAGCGGGAGCCGGGGAGCTGTTTTTT. Its translation: CASSPGLAGAGELFF.

The chain uses TRBV6-6 and TRBJ2-5; D remains unclear. The CDR3 loop spans 15 amino acids. In germline, CDR1 is MNHNY, CDR2 SVGAGI (reference sequence). The ends were cut back, 2 bases at V and 4 bases at J, with 14 bases in the middle. CDR3 bases: TGTGCCAGCAGTTACGGCGGCTCCTGGAGAGAGACCCAGTACTTC. Translation: CASSYGGSWRETQYF.

This clone was observed once. J is TRBJ2-5 and V is TRBV7-2; 8 bases line up with TRBD1. The CDR3 extends over 15 amino acids. After removal of 1 base from V and 2 bases from J, the junction contained 3 bases not matched to a gene. Germline V gene sequence: CDR1 SGHTA, CDR2 FQGNSA. The CDR3 bases are TGTGCCAGCAGCTTAGACGGGACAGGTCAAGAGACCCAGTACTTC. This sequence encodes CASSLDGTGQETQYF. Full variable domain (missing parts from reference TRBV7-2 and TRBJ2-5): GAGVSQSPSNKVTEKGKDVELRCDPISGHTALYWYRQSLGQGLEFLIYFQGNSAPDKSGLPSDRFSAERTGGSVSTLTIQRTQQEDSAVYLCASSLDGTGQETQYFGPGTRLLVL.

V and J are TRBV2 and TRBJ2-1; TRBD2 is a possible D gene (5 bases). V was trimmed by 8 bases and J by 5 bases, leaving 19 bases between them. The CDR3 loop spans 15 amino acids. CDR1 and CDR2 from the germline V gene are SNHLY and FYNNEI. CDR3 loop: CASPELPAENNEQFF. DNA of the CDR3: TGTGCCAGCCCTGAGCTCCCAGCGGAGAACAATGAGCAGTTCTTC.

The chain carries TRBV2 and TRBJ2-5; 12 nucleotides line up with TRBD2. Germline lookup yields CDR1 SNHLY and CDR2 FYNNEI. This CDR3 has 15 amino acids. The V gene end was trimmed by 2 bases and the J gene end by 4 bases; junction bases not matched to a gene: 2. The CDR3 spells CASSETSGRRETQYF. In DNA form, the CDR3 reads TGTGCCAGCAGTGAAACTAGCGGGAGGCGAGAGACCCAGTACTTC.

The chain links TRBV18 to TRBJ2-2, with D perhaps TRBD2 (7 bases). The CDR3 runs 17 residues. Germline V gene sequence: CDR1 KGHSH, CDR2 LQKENI. V was shortened by 2 bases and J by 0 bases, with 13 bases between the two germline ends. The DNA for the CDR3 is TGTGCCAGCTCACCATCACAGGGAGGGCCGAACACCGGGGAGCTGTTTTTT. This sequence encodes CASSPSQGGPNTGELFF.

This clone was counted between two and nine times. As DNA, the CDR3 is TGTGCCAGTACCCAGGGGAGAAGGGAGAACACTGAAGCTTTCTTT. This codes for CASTQGRRENTEAFF. V gene TRBV19 combines with J gene TRBJ1-1, with D perhaps matching TRBD1 (6 bases). This CDR3 has 15 residues. Between the trimmed V and J ends, which lost 7 bases and 1 base, there was a span of 16 bases. From germline, CDR1 is LNHDA and CDR2 SQIVND (reference sequence).

The CDR3 here is CASQGTGPAGELFF. The CDR3 bases are TGTGCCTCGCAGGGCACAGGGCCGGCCGGGGAGCTGTTTTTT. This sequence joins TRBV10-3 and TRBJ2-2, with D possibly matching TRBD1 (6 bases). CDR3 size: 14 residues. The germline CDR1 and CDR2 sequences are ENHRY and SYGVKD. V was trimmed by 11 bases and J by 6 bases, leaving 19 bases between them.

This rearrangement joins TRBV11-2 to TRBJ1-3; 7 positions agree with TRBD1. After removal of 5 bases from V and 3 bases from J, the junction contained 4 bases not matched to a gene. Germline assignment: CDR1 SGHAT and CDR2 FQNNGV. The CDR3 runs 14 residues. CDR3 sequence reads: CASSAYRGGNTIYF. Written as DNA, the CDR3 is TGTGCCAGCAGCGCCTACAGGGGTGGAAACACCATATATTTT. Full variable domain (outside the CDR3, taken from reference TRBV11-2 and TRBJ1-3): EAGVAQSPRYKIIEKRQSVAFWCNPISGHATLYWYQQILGQGPKLLIQFQNNGVVDDSQLPKDRFSAERLKGVDSTLKIQPAKLEDSAVYLCASSAYRGGNTIYFGEGSWLTVV.

The J gene is TRBJ2-3, the V gene TRBV25-1, with 9 bases identical to TRBD1. J lost 0 bases, V lost 6 bases, and 13 bases had no gene match. This CDR3 contains 18 residues. CDR1 is MGHDK and CDR2 is SYGVNS in the germline V gene. CDR3 bases: TGTGCCAGCAGCGGCCCGGCGGACAGGGGAAGAAGCACAGATACGCAGTATTTT. Its protein product is CASSGPADRGRSTDTQYF.

This chain uses TRBV15 with TRBJ2-1; 9 bases are a match to TRBD2. This CDR3 spans 17 amino acids. CDR1 LNHNV and CDR2 YYDKDF come from the germline V gene (reference sequence). Germline trimming cut 2 bases from V and 7 bases from J; bases unmatched to any gene: 12. In nucleotides, the CDR3 is TGTGCCACCAGCAGACCAAGGGGGCTAGCGGGGCTGAATGAGCAGTTCTTC. The encoded protein is CATSRPRGLAGLNEQFF.

This clone turned up a few times. The genes are TRBV6-2 or TRBV6-3 and TRBJ2-5; no definite D call. Trimming pared 5 bases from V and 4 bases from J, leaving 8 bases between. The CDR3 is 12 amino acids. Germline CDR1 and CDR2: MNHEY and SVGEGT. DNA of the CDR3: TGTGCCAGCAGTCCCCTCGGAGAGACCCAGTACTTC. Protein: CASSPLGETQYF.